This is a list of T cell receptor beta chains from one sample in a study of molecular identifiers for immune sequencing clone quantification. TCRdb itself ran the PCR reads through MiXCR, one entry per CDR3 protein. The data hold around 470,000 distinct CDR3 sequences, with over 20% observed a single time. The sequenced sample was naive CD8+ T cells from blood, with Jurkat cell RNA spiked in. These receptors all stem from a human donor in good health. Some libraries in this study had Jurkat cell RNA spiked in. The conserved cysteine and the conserved F or W are not part of the CDR3 here. Size is stated for part of the rows, as once, few or many counts, or as a class when the clone is expanded.

size | V | CDR3
many | TRBV29-1 | SVHQGGSEQY
NA | TRBV4-3 | ASSQDWREGSYEQY
few | TRBV12-3/TRBV12-4 | ASSFFTDDRVHNQPQH
NA | TRBV2 | ASGEIEETQY
NA | TRBV7-8 | ASSHWTSGGAYEQY
few | TRBV28 | ASIDSGTGNYEQY
many | TRBV29-1 | SFYGTGATEAF
many | TRBV29-1 | SAQGGDSVTEAF
few | TRBV7-2 | ASSYGTSVLYEQY
few | TRBV11-2 | ASSQNYAYQETQY
many | TRBV6-6 | ASREDRQPQH
many | TRBV25-1 | ASSTPGSGN
many | TRBV20-1 | SASGVGPYEQY
few | TRBV6-2/TRBV6-3 | ASTNIETRYEQY
many | TRBV13 | ASSPLGTPEAF
NA | TRBV12-3/TRBV12-4 | AIKGGSNYGYT
NA | TRBV7-6 | ASSQLAGGTDTQY
NA | TRBV28 | ASRGPGAFNSNQPQH
few | TRBV2 | ASSEALAATYEQY
many | TRBV12-3/TRBV12-4 | ASTKAPYPEKLF
few | TRBV6-2/TRBV6-3 | ASSYYSRTGTPLYEQY
few | TRBV7-9 | ASSPQMDGSGYT
NA | TRBV4-1 | ASSQETGVYGNQPQH
NA | TRBV11-2 | ASSSVGTASYNEQF
few | TRBV28 | ASRSQGNTEAF
many | TRBV9 | ASSVSGSPGELF
NA | TRBV7-6 | ASSLRTDNSPLH
NA | TRBV20-1 | NARYLSLAQY
many | TRBV6-5 | ASSYGGGATGELF
few | TRBV6-6 | ASSLSVGWTQTYEQY
NA | TRBV2 | ASSAEFGAINEKLF
NA | TRBV7-9 | ASSLPGLTLSSYNEQF
NA | TRBV12-3/TRBV12-4 | ASRFGGQIYYNEQF
NA | TRBV5-1 | ASRSPGLAGYNEQF
NA | TRBV20-1 | SADVWGPGGEQY
many | TRBV4-1 | ASSQEGLAAGEQF
many | TRBV12-3/TRBV12-4 | ASSPSGGPNNEQF
many | TRBV4-1 | ASSQVFGGPQETQY
many | TRBV6-2/TRBV6-3 | ASSYVGGLNTEAF
once | TRBV7-9 | ASNSGVQAFSYEQY
few | TRBV6-1 | ASSEFLAGGQETQY
NA | TRBV4-3 | ASSQDRGKAYEQY
NA | TRBV9 | ASSTFTGGSADTQY
few | TRBV4-3 | ASSQDLSGTINEQF
NA | TRBV20-1 | SAGSSAGIYEQY
few | TRBV27 | ASNHWTPGGTDTQY
many | TRBV19 | ASNRQGAVSPLH
NA | TRBV3-1 | ASSQDFQRERPGGLF
NA | TRBV5-3 | ARSPVKDSIRSNTGELF
NA | TRBV4-3 | ARVDGVSYEQY
NA | TRBV4-1 | AGSPGLAGYEQY
few | TRBV29-1 | SVVGDYYGYT
NA | TRBV5-5 | ASSTSGRPAYEQY
few | TRBV27 | ASSSVGTEAF
NA | TRBV5-6 | ASSPLRQNSEQF
many | TRBV7-6 | ASSLPGGTHTDTQY
few | TRBV18 | ASSPPPGDRGPGQY
few | TRBV4-3 | ASSPGQGVETQY
NA | TRBV5-5 | ASSAVQGAAEAF